The clone carrying this T cell receptor (beta chain) was picked up many times. As to time point: newly diagnosed GD, antithyroid drugs for less than 3 months. PBMCs provided the RNA from which the TCR library was made. This CDR3 region has 15 residues. With V trimmed by 2 bases and J by 3 bases, 2 bases remained unmatched. Germline V gene data show CDR1 as SGDLS and CDR2 as YYNGEE. Sequencing libraries for TCR beta were prepared with iRepertoire HTBI primers and Arm-PCR of CDR3 regions. In TCRdb, the multiplex PCR reads were re-called with MiXCR into one record per CDR3 protein. The table includes roughly 380,000 distinct CDR3 sequences, roughly 15% detected once. The data derive from a study of regulatory T cells in long-lasting Graves disease.

The source is a female donor with Graves disease. The starting material was peripheral blood mononuclear cells (PBMCs), obtained at new diagnosis, from a patient treated with antithyroid drugs. The chain is built from TRBV9 and TRBJ2-5; 12 bases agree with TRBD1. CDR3 DNA sequence: TGTGCCAGCAGCGTCGGGACAGGGGGCGAAGAGACCCAGTACTTC. Its translation is CASSVGTGGEETQYF.